A selection of T cell receptor beta chains follows, all from one sample in a study of blood T cells in healthy people across ages. Using its own MiXCR run on the 5' RACE reads, TCRdb lists one record per CDR3 protein. This table holds some 760,000 distinct CDR3 sequences, more than 20% found once. These data also formed part of another study, on T cells of mothers and their children.

The specimen sequenced was blood. These TCRs come from a boy aged 10-17 years in good health. CDR3s include the opening cysteine and the closing phenylalanine or tryptophan. D genes are given only for firm matches. Clone size is shown for a subset of rows, as once, few, many or a class of expanded clone.

>NA|NA|TRBJ2-7|TRBV27
TGTGCCAGCAGTCCTACAGGAAACGAGCAGTACTTC
CASSPTGNEQYF
>NA|few|TRBJ2-5|TRBV7-2
TGTGCCAGCAGCTTAGGGACTATTTTAGAGACCCAGTACTTC
CASSLGTILETQYF
>NA|NA|TRBJ1-5|TRBV28
TGTGCCAGCAACCCGGTCCGGGGCCAGCCCCAGCATTTT
CASNPVRGQPQHF
>NA|few|TRBJ1-5|TRBV28
TGTGCCAGCAGTTTAAGGGGTTGGGGCAATCAGCCCCAGCATTTT
CASSLRGWGNQPQHF
>TRBD2|few|TRBJ2-3|TRBV15
TGTGCCACCAGCAAGAAACGGGGACTAGCGGGACTCACAGATACGCAGTATTTT
CATSKKRGLAGLTDTQYF
>TRBD1|NA|TRBJ1-2|TRBV20-1
TGCAGTGCTAGTACAGGGGGCGTTAACTATGGCTACACCTTC
CSASTGGVNYGYTF
>TRBD2|NA|TRBJ2-1|TRBV28
TGTGCCAGCAGTCCCCTTGGAGTAGCGGGAGGCAATGAGCAGTTCTTC
CASSPLGVAGGNEQFF
>TRBD1|many|TRBJ1-1|TRBV7-9
TGTGCCAGCAGCTTTGGGACAGCGAACACTGAAGCTTTCTTT
CASSFGTANTEAFF
>TRBD1|few|TRBJ1-3|TRBV6-6
TGTGCCAGCTGGAGGGGGCGGGGAAACACCATATATTTT
CASWRGRGNTIYF
>NA|few|TRBJ2-3|TRBV29-1
TGCAGCGTTCGAGATCCGGGCCAAACCTACACAGATACGCAGTATTTT
CSVRDPGQTYTDTQYF
>TRBD1|few|TRBJ1-2|TRBV29-1
TGCAGCGTTGGGGGACAGGGGAAATACTATGGCTACACCTTC
CSVGGQGKYYGYTF
>TRBD2|few|TRBJ2-3|TRBV7-8
TGTGCCAGCAGCTTAGCGCGGCGGGAGGGGAAGGGAGATACGCAGTATTTT
CASSLARREGKGDTQYF
>TRBD2|few|TRBJ2-7|TRBV4-1
TGCGCCAGCAGCCAGCTCACCGGGACTAGCGGGAAGAACGAGCAGTACTTC
CASSQLTGTSGKNEQYF
>NA|few|TRBJ1-3|TRBV6-6
TGTGCCAGCAGTCCTATCAGCTCTGGAAATACCATATATTTT
CASSPISSGNTIYF
>NA|NA|TRBJ1-1|TRBV7-2
TGTGCCAGCAGCTTAAGGGACCCGAACACTGAAGCTTTCTTT
CASSLRDPNTEAFF
>TRBD2|NA|TRBJ2-5|TRBV10-3
TGTACCACGTCCGGACTAGCGGGAGTGTTGGAGACCCAGTACTTC
CTTSGLAGVLETQYF
>NA|few|TRBJ1-2|TRBV29-1
TGCAGCGTTAGGCCCTGGCGGGACTATGGCTACACCTTC
CSVRPWRDYGYTF
>NA|NA|TRBJ2-2|TRBV6-1
TGTGCCAGCAGTTTCCCTGGCATCGGGGAGCTGTTTTTT
CASSFPGIGELFF
>TRBD1|NA|TRBJ2-5|TRBV20-1
TGCAGTGCTAGTGCCCCCACGGACAGGGTGGGAGAGACCCAGTACTTC
CSASAPTDRVGETQYF
>NA|few|TRBJ1-4|TRBV7-9
TGTGCCAGCAGCTTCGGACGGGATAATGAAAAACTGTTTTTT
CASSFGRDNEKLFF
>TRBD2|many|TRBJ2-5|TRBV6-2/TRBV6-3
TGTGCCAGCAGTCTCACTAGCGGAGGCCCGGAGACCCAGTACTTC
CASSLTSGGPETQYF
>NA|NA|TRBJ2-1|TRBV7-9
TGTGCCAGCAGCCCCGAGCCCAGTTGGGGACCCTACAATGAGCAGTTCTTC
CASSPEPSWGPYNEQFF
>NA|many|TRBJ2-5|TRBV10-3
TGTGCCACCGCAGGGGATCAAGAGACCCAGTACTTC
CATAGDQETQYF
>NA|few|TRBJ2-3|TRBV7-6
TGTGCCAGCAGCTTAGCCCCTCGGGCAGAAAGCACAGATACGCAGTATTTT
CASSLAPRAESTDTQYF
>TRBD2|NA|TRBJ2-7|TRBV10-3
TGTGCCATCAGTGGGACTAGAGGATACGAGCAGTACTTC
CAISGTRGYEQYF
>TRBD1|few|TRBJ2-7|TRBV29-1
TGCAGTGTTGTAGGACAGGCGTACGAGCAGTACTTC
CSVVGQAYEQYF
>TRBD2|few|TRBJ2-5|TRBV20-1
TGCAGTGCCCGCGGGAGGGGGCGGGGGACCAAGTACTTC
CSARGRGRGTKYF
>NA|NA|TRBJ2-2|TRBV28
TGTGCCAGCAGCTCCCAATTGTCTAGCGGGGAGCTGTTTTTT
CASSSQLSSGELFF